The T cell receptor beta chain described here comes from a study of blood T cell repertoires in COVID-19. Whole-study context: The analysed material was cDNA or gDNA that came from T cells, B-cell-depleted T cells, or PBMCs.

Per the authors' pipeline: Using reference gene primer amplification, nucleated cell counts were estimated. The protocol was immunoSEQ multiplex PCR, while the TCRdb copy is restricted to in-frame clones and leaves out a portion. V and J calls plus clone size are reproduced from that table; the DNA served to infer D and trimming. The table records roughly 100,000 clones, about 86% of them present only once. CDR1 and CDR2 from the germline V gene are SGHTA and FQGNSA. V lost 2 bases, J lost 6 bases, and 8 bases stayed unmatched. The CDR3 runs to 16 residues. Input material: peripheral blood. The rearrangement joins TRBV7-2 to TRBJ2-1; 9 positions agree with TRBD2. This receptor was identified in a human donor in a cohort sampled during active COVID-19. CDR3 amino acids: CASSLYAGGLLNEQFF. CDR3 DNA: TGTGCCAGCAGCTTATACGCGGGAGGGTTACTCAATGAGCAGTTCTTC. The full variable domain, with the rest looked up from reference TRBV7-2 and TRBJ2-1, is GAGVSQSPSNKVTEKGKDVELRCDPISGHTALYWYRQSLGQGLEFLIYFQGNSAPDKSGLPSDRFSAERTGGSVSTLTIQRTQQEDSAVYLCASSLYAGGLLNEQFFGPGTRLTVL.